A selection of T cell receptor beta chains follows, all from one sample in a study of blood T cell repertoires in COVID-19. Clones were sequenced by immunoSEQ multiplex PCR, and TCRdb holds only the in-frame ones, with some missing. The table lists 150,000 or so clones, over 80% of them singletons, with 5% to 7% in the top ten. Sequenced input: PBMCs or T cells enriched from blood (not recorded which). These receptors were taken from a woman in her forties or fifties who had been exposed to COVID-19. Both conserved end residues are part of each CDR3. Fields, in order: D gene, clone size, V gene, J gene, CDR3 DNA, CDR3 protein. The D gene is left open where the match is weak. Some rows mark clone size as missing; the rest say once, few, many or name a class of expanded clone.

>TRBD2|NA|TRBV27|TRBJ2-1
TGTGCCAGCATGGCGGGGGGAAATGAGCAGTTCTTC
CASMAGGNEQFF
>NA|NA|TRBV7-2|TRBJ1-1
TGTGCCAGCAGCTCCTTTAGGGGTGACACTGAAGCTTTCTTT
CASSSFRGDTEAFF
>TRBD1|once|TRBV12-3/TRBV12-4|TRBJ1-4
TGTGCCAGCAGGGGGGGGGACAGGGCGATCTTT
CASRGGDRAIF
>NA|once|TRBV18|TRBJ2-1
TGTGCCAGCTCACCCCAATGGCGTTTGAGGCAGGGTTATGACAATGAGCAGTTCTTC
CASSPQWRLRQGYDNEQFF
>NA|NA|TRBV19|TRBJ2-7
TGTGCCAGTAGTATGGGGAGTACGAGGGAGCAGTACTTC
CASSMGSTREQYF
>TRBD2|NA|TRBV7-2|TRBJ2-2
TGTGCCAGCCGCGGGGGCACCGGGGAGCTGTTTTTT
CASRGGTGELFF
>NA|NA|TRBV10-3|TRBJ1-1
TGTGCCATCCGAGGCGGGGGAGGTAGCACTGAAGCTTTCTTT
CAIRGGGGSTEAFF
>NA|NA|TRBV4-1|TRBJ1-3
TGCGCCAGCAGCCAAGTATCGTCCAGCTCTGGAAACACCATATATTTT
CASSQVSSSSGNTIYF
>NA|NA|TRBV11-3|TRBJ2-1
TGTGCCAGCAGCCCTCTAGTAGGCCCCTACAATGAGCAGTTCTTC
CASSPLVGPYNEQFF
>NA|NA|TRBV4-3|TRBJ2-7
TGCGCCAGCAGCCAAGATTTTAACTCCGAGCAGTACTTC
CASSQDFNSEQYF
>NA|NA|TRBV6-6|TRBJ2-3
TGTGCCAGCAGCCGGGGAACAGATACGCAGTATTTT
CASSRGTDTQYF
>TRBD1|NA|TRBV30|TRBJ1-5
TGTGCCTGGAGCCGGGACAGCCAGCCCCAGCATTTT
CAWSRDSQPQHF
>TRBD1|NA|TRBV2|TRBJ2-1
TGTGCCAGCGAGGCAGGGGGCAATGAGCAGTTCTTC
CASEAGGNEQFF
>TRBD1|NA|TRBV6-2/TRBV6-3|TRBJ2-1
TGTGCCAGCAGTTACTCGTCCCCCCAGGGGGTTTACAATGAGCAGTTCTTC
CASSYSSPQGVYNEQFF
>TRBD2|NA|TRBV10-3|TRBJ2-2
TGTGCCATCAGTGAGTCGAGAAGCGGGAGGGGCTCCGGGGAGCTGTTTTTT
CAISESRSGRGSGELFF
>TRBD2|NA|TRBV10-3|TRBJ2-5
TGTGCCATCAGTGACGGGGACCTAAGCGGGAGAAGGCGAGAGACCCAGTACTTC
CAISDGDLSGRRRETQYF
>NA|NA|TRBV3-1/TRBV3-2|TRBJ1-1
TGTGCCAGCAGCCAAGAAGTCGAAGGAGGGACGGCTTTCTTT
CASSQEVEGGTAFF
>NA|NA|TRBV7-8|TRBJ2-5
TGTGCCAGCAGCGACCGCGTAGGGAGAGAGACCCAGTACTTC
CASSDRVGRETQYF
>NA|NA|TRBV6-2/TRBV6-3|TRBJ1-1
TGTGCCAGCAGTAATGGACAGACCACTGAAGCTTTCTTT
CASSNGQTTEAFF
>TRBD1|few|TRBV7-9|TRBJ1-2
TGTGCCAGCAGCTTAAATGACAGGGTCTATGGCTACACCTTC
CASSLNDRVYGYTF
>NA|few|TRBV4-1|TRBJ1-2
TGCGCCAGCAGCCAAGTGGGGGGTACTCTCGCGTATGGCTACACCTTC
CASSQVGGTLAYGYTF
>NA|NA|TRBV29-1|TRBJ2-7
TGCAGCGTTCAGGGCACCTACGAGCAGTACTTC
CSVQGTYEQYF
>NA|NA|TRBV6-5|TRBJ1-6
TGTGCCAGCAGTTGGGTACCGGGACAAACTAATTCACCCCTCCACTTT
CASSWVPGQTNSPLHF
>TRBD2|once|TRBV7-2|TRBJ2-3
TGTGCCAGCAGGATTGGGACTACCGCGGATACGCAGTATTTT
CASRIGTTADTQYF
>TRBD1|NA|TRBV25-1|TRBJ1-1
TGTGCCAGCAGTGGGATAGTAGGGGGCATTGCTGAAGCTTTCTTT
CASSGIVGGIAEAFF
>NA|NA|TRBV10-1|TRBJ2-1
TGCGCCAGCAGTGACCCGGGAGCCCTCAATGAGCAGTTCTTC
CASSDPGALNEQFF
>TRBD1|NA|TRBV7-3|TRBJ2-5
TGTGCCAGCAGCTTAAACAGGGGGCCGGGAGAGACCCAGTACTTC
CASSLNRGPGETQYF
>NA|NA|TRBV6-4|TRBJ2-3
TGTGCCAGCAGTGACTCGGCGGCAGATTCCACAGATACGCAGTATTTT
CASSDSAADSTDTQYF